This is a list of T cell receptor beta chains from one sample in a study of regulatory T cells in long-lasting Graves disease. TCRdb analysed the multiplex PCR reads with MiXCR anew, one entry per CDR3 protein. This table has around 460,000 distinct CDR3 sequences, 22% appearing once. Sequencing used peripheral blood mononuclear cells (PBMCs), obtained when the disease was refractory, from a patient treated with antithyroid drugs. Source of these receptors: a female donor with Graves disease. The CDR3 runs from the conserved cysteine through the conserved F or W. D genes are given only for firm matches. Part of the rows lack a size; the others show once, few, many or a class for expanded clones.

CDR3 DNA: TGTGCCAGCAGTTGGGACAGTGGTAGGACAGATACGCAGTATTTT
CDR3 protein: CASSWDSGRTDTQYF
J gene: TRBJ2-3
clone size: -
D gene: TRBD1
V gene: TRBV27

CDR3 DNA: TGTGCCACCAGCAGCGACCTCGGGGCCCCAGAGGCCCAGTACTTC
CDR3 protein: CATSSDLGAPEAQYF
J gene: TRBJ2-5
clone size: -
D gene: -
V gene: TRBV15

CDR3 DNA: TGTGCCAGCCCTCTCTCCCTCATCCGGGACGAGCAGTACTTC
CDR3 protein: CASPLSLIRDEQYF
J gene: TRBJ2-7
clone size: many
D gene: -
V gene: TRBV28

CDR3 DNA: TGTGCCAGTACCGGGACAGGGGAATCACCCCTCCACTTT
CDR3 protein: CASTGTGESPLHF
J gene: TRBJ1-6
clone size: many
D gene: TRBD1
V gene: TRBV19

CDR3 DNA: TGTGCCAGCAGTTTCAATCCGGGACTAGTGTTCTACGAGCAGTACTTC
CDR3 protein: CASSFNPGLVFYEQYF
J gene: TRBJ2-7
clone size: -
D gene: TRBD2
V gene: TRBV6-5

CDR3 DNA: TGTGCCAGCAGTTTCCAGGGGAGGAACACTGAAGCTTTCTTT
CDR3 protein: CASSFQGRNTEAFF
J gene: TRBJ1-1
clone size: many
D gene: -
V gene: TRBV12-3/TRBV12-4

CDR3 DNA: TGTGCCAGCAGCAGGGTGGGGGGAGGGGGACTATACGGCTACACCTTC
CDR3 protein: CASSRVGGGGLYGYTF
J gene: TRBJ1-2
clone size: few
D gene: -
V gene: TRBV28

CDR3 DNA: TGTGCCAGCACTCTAACTAACACCGGGGAGCTGTTTTTT
CDR3 protein: CASTLTNTGELFF
J gene: TRBJ2-2
clone size: few
D gene: -
V gene: TRBV5-5

CDR3 DNA: TGTGCCACCAGCTTAACGGGGTTTGGGGAGCAGTACTTC
CDR3 protein: CATSLTGFGEQYF
J gene: TRBJ2-7
clone size: few
D gene: -
V gene: TRBV15

CDR3 DNA: TGTGCCAGCAGTGAAGATGGACAGGGGGATCGTGGCTACACCTTC
CDR3 protein: CASSEDGQGDRGYTF
J gene: TRBJ1-2
clone size: few
D gene: TRBD1
V gene: TRBV6-1

CDR3 DNA: TGTGCCAGCAGCTTACAGCGGGGAGGGCTTAGCAATCAGCCCCAGCATTTT
CDR3 protein: CASSLQRGGLSNQPQHF
J gene: TRBJ1-5
clone size: -
D gene: -
V gene: TRBV7-2

CDR3 DNA: TGTGCCAGCAGCGTACGCCGACTGGAGACCCAGTACTTC
CDR3 protein: CASSVRRLETQYF
J gene: TRBJ2-5
clone size: many
D gene: -
V gene: TRBV6-1

CDR3 DNA: TGTGCCAGCAGTCCATTGGGGGGACAGGGGTGGAATCAGCCCCAGCATTTT
CDR3 protein: CASSPLGGQGWNQPQHF
J gene: TRBJ1-5
clone size: many
D gene: TRBD1
V gene: TRBV27

CDR3 DNA: TGTGCCAGCAGTTTATGGGGAACGGCAGGGTGGCACGAGCAGTACTTC
CDR3 protein: CASSLWGTAGWHEQYF
J gene: TRBJ2-7
clone size: many
D gene: -
V gene: TRBV27

CDR3 DNA: TGCAGTGCGAGGAGGGTCACCTACAATGAGCAGTTCTTC
CDR3 protein: CSARRVTYNEQFF
J gene: TRBJ2-1
clone size: many
D gene: -
V gene: TRBV20-1

CDR3 DNA: TGCAGCGGAGGACAGGCGAACACCGGGGAGCTGTTTTTT
CDR3 protein: CSGGQANTGELFF
J gene: TRBJ2-2
clone size: many
D gene: TRBD1
V gene: TRBV29-1

CDR3 DNA: TGTGCCAGCAGTTTTCGGGCAGGGGTCGGCGATGAGCAGTTCTTC
CDR3 protein: CASSFRAGVGDEQFF
J gene: TRBJ2-1
clone size: few
D gene: -
V gene: TRBV12-3/TRBV12-4

CDR3 DNA: TGTGCCAGCAGTTACCGGACAGGCGAAGAGACCCAGTACTTC
CDR3 protein: CASSYRTGEETQYF
J gene: TRBJ2-5
clone size: -
D gene: TRBD1
V gene: TRBV6-5

CDR3 DNA: TGTGCCATCACCCAAAGCGGGGGCCGGACTGAAGCTTTCTTT
CDR3 protein: CAITQSGGRTEAFF
J gene: TRBJ1-1
clone size: -
D gene: -
V gene: TRBV10-3

CDR3 DNA: TGCGCCAGCAGCTTAGACGGCTCGAACACCGGGGAGCTGTTTTTT
CDR3 protein: CASSLDGSNTGELFF
J gene: TRBJ2-2
clone size: -
D gene: -
V gene: TRBV5-1

CDR3 DNA: TGTGCCAGCAGTTTATCTAGACCCACTGGAAACACCATATATTTT
CDR3 protein: CASSLSRPTGNTIYF
J gene: TRBJ1-3
clone size: many
D gene: -
V gene: TRBV28

CDR3 DNA: TGTGCCAGCAGCTCCGTCTCCGGGACTAGCGGGAGTTGGGAGCAGTACTTC
CDR3 protein: CASSSVSGTSGSWEQYF
J gene: TRBJ2-7
clone size: few
D gene: TRBD2
V gene: TRBV7-9

CDR3 DNA: TGTGCCAGCAGCTTATCCTCCCGAGGGAACACTGAAGCTTTCTTT
CDR3 protein: CASSLSSRGNTEAFF
J gene: TRBJ1-1
clone size: many
D gene: -
V gene: TRBV11-2

CDR3 DNA: TGTGCCAGCAGTTTTCGGACGGCCCGGGAGACCCAGTACTTC
CDR3 protein: CASSFRTARETQYF
J gene: TRBJ2-5
clone size: few
D gene: -
V gene: TRBV27

CDR3 DNA: TGTGCCAGCAGCCACGGGCCAGGACGCAAGTACTTC
CDR3 protein: CASSHGPGRKYF
J gene: TRBJ2-5
clone size: -
D gene: -
V gene: TRBV3-1

CDR3 DNA: TGCAGTGCTACAGGACTAGCGGGGGCCTCCTACGAGCAGTACTTC
CDR3 protein: CSATGLAGASYEQYF
J gene: TRBJ2-7
clone size: -
D gene: TRBD2
V gene: TRBV20-1

CDR3 DNA: TGTGCCAGCAGGCGGGACAGTTCCCTATATAGCAATCAGCCCCAGCATTTT
CDR3 protein: CASRRDSSLYSNQPQHF
J gene: TRBJ1-5
clone size: -
D gene: TRBD1
V gene: TRBV6-2/TRBV6-3

CDR3 DNA: TGTGCCAGCAGCCCAAGGGGGCCCAGCCAAGAGACCCAGTACTTC
CDR3 protein: CASSPRGPSQETQYF
J gene: TRBJ2-5
clone size: few
D gene: TRBD1
V gene: TRBV13

CDR3 DNA: TGTGCTAGCAGCCAGGGACAGGGGCCCAACACCGGGGAGCTGTTTTTT
CDR3 protein: CASSQGQGPNTGELFF
J gene: TRBJ2-2
clone size: many
D gene: TRBD1
V gene: TRBV7-7

CDR3 DNA: TGCGCCAGCAGCTTGGACCCGGCTGGGGCCAACGTCCTGACTTTC
CDR3 protein: CASSLDPAGANVLTF
J gene: TRBJ2-6
clone size: -
D gene: -
V gene: TRBV5-1

CDR3 DNA: TGTGCCAGCAGCCCTGGACAGGTCCTTGGGCCCCAGCATTTT
CDR3 protein: CASSPGQVLGPQHF
J gene: TRBJ1-5
clone size: -
D gene: TRBD1
V gene: TRBV6-1

CDR3 DNA: TGTGCCAGCAGCTTAGATCGGGGGAGCTCCTACGAGCAGTACTTC
CDR3 protein: CASSLDRGSSYEQYF
J gene: TRBJ2-7
clone size: many
D gene: -
V gene: TRBV11-2

CDR3 DNA: TGTGCCAGCATTCGCGGGGGCCAGGCCGGGGAGCTGTTTTTT
CDR3 protein: CASIRGGQAGELFF
J gene: TRBJ2-2
clone size: -
D gene: -
V gene: TRBV28

CDR3 DNA: TGTGCCAGCAGCTTAGGGAAAGATACGCAGTATTTT
CDR3 protein: CASSLGKDTQYF
J gene: TRBJ2-3
clone size: few
D gene: -
V gene: TRBV11-2

CDR3 DNA: TGTGCCAGCAGCGAAACGGACAGGGGGGCCTACGAGCAGTACTTC
CDR3 protein: CASSETDRGAYEQYF
J gene: TRBJ2-7
clone size: few
D gene: TRBD1
V gene: TRBV7-9

CDR3 DNA: TGTGCCAGCGTCCAGGGGCCCGGTGAAGCTTTCTTT
CDR3 protein: CASVQGPGEAFF
J gene: TRBJ1-1
clone size: few
D gene: -
V gene: TRBV6-1

CDR3 DNA: TGTGCCAGCAGTCCCTCGGGGGGACTCTCCTGCAATGAGCAGTTCTTC
CDR3 protein: CASSPSGGLSCNEQFF
J gene: TRBJ2-1
clone size: -
D gene: TRBD2
V gene: TRBV27

CDR3 DNA: TGTGCCAGCAGTGAGACCACGGTTGGGGAGCAGTTCTTC
CDR3 protein: CASSETTVGEQFF
J gene: TRBJ2-1
clone size: -
D gene: -
V gene: TRBV6-1

CDR3 DNA: TGTGCCAGCAGCTTAGTCGTTCGGGGCAATGAGCAGTACTTC
CDR3 protein: CASSLVVRGNEQYF
J gene: TRBJ2-5
clone size: -
D gene: -
V gene: TRBV7-2

CDR3 DNA: TGTGCCAGCAGCTTAGCGTTGACAGGGATGAACACTGAAGCTTTCTTT
CDR3 protein: CASSLALTGMNTEAFF
J gene: TRBJ1-1
clone size: -
D gene: TRBD1
V gene: TRBV7-9

CDR3 DNA: TGTGCCAGCAGCCCAGTCGGGGACGAGACCCAGTACTTC
CDR3 protein: CASSPVGDETQYF
J gene: TRBJ2-5
clone size: few
D gene: -
V gene: TRBV28

CDR3 DNA: TGTGCCAGCACCCTATCCGGGACAGATAATTCACCCCTCCACTTT
CDR3 protein: CASTLSGTDNSPLHF
J gene: TRBJ1-6
clone size: -
D gene: TRBD1
V gene: TRBV7-9

CDR3 DNA: TGCAGTGCTAGGTCTGATAGCCACCACTCTGGAAACACCATATATTTT
CDR3 protein: CSARSDSHHSGNTIYF
J gene: TRBJ1-3
clone size: -
D gene: -
V gene: TRBV20-1

CDR3 DNA: TGTGCCAGCAGCATGACAGGGTATCCTTACGAGCAGTACTTC
CDR3 protein: CASSMTGYPYEQYF
J gene: TRBJ2-7
clone size: -
D gene: TRBD1
V gene: TRBV12-3/TRBV12-4

CDR3 DNA: TGTGCCAGTAGTGGGGGCGCTCCGGGAGCTTTCTTT
CDR3 protein: CASSGGAPGAFF
J gene: TRBJ1-1
clone size: -
D gene: -
V gene: TRBV19

CDR3 DNA: TGTGCCAGCCTCAGGGGGAAAGACGCCGGGGAGCTGTTTTTT
CDR3 protein: CASLRGKDAGELFF
J gene: TRBJ2-2
clone size: -
D gene: TRBD1
V gene: TRBV19

CDR3 DNA: TGCAGTGCTAGGAAGGGACAGAACTCCTACGAGCAGTACTTC
CDR3 protein: CSARKGQNSYEQYF
J gene: TRBJ2-7
clone size: few
D gene: TRBD1
V gene: TRBV20-1

CDR3 DNA: TGTGCCAGCAGTTCCACCTCGGGGAGTCCGCTTGCGACCCAGTACTTC
CDR3 protein: CASSSTSGSPLATQYF
J gene: TRBJ2-5
clone size: many
D gene: -
V gene: TRBV6-5

CDR3 DNA: TGCAGTGCTGATGACGTTCGTAGCGGGAGGGTCGGTGAGCAGTACTTC
CDR3 protein: CSADDVRSGRVGEQYF
J gene: TRBJ2-7
clone size: many
D gene: TRBD2
V gene: TRBV20-1

CDR3 DNA: TGTGCCAGCAGCTTAGGGCGGACGGACGTGGGCTACACCTTC
CDR3 protein: CASSLGRTDVGYTF
J gene: TRBJ1-2
clone size: many
D gene: -
V gene: TRBV7-2

CDR3 DNA: TGTGCCAGCAGTGTAGGAGGAGGAGAGGGCTACACCTTC
CDR3 protein: CASSVGGGEGYTF
J gene: TRBJ1-2
clone size: many
D gene: -
V gene: TRBV2

CDR3 DNA: TGTGCCAGCAGCTGGTTGGGACAGGGGATCTATGGCTACACCTTC
CDR3 protein: CASSWLGQGIYGYTF
J gene: TRBJ1-2
clone size: many
D gene: TRBD1
V gene: TRBV5-4

CDR3 DNA: TGTGCCAGCAGCCGAATGACAGGGCTTCTCGAAAAACTGTTTTTT
CDR3 protein: CASSRMTGLLEKLFF
J gene: TRBJ1-4
clone size: few
D gene: TRBD1
V gene: TRBV5-1

CDR3 DNA: TGTGCCAGCAGCTTGGACGTACTTAGGCAGTTCTATGGCTACACCTTC
CDR3 protein: CASSLDVLRQFYGYTF
J gene: TRBJ1-2
clone size: many
D gene: -
V gene: TRBV5-6

CDR3 DNA: TGTGTCAGCGGCGGGAGGGCCTACAATGAGCAGTTCTTC
CDR3 protein: CVSGGRAYNEQFF
J gene: TRBJ2-1
clone size: -
D gene: TRBD2
V gene: TRBV28